The 16 T cell receptor beta chains below were found in one sample sequenced in a study of CD4 T cells in relation to SARS-CoV-2 and coronaviruses (dated by TCRdb to the early 2020s). Receptors were amplified or captured by the immunoSEQ multiplex PCR assay. TCRdb carries this immuneACCESS record with in-frame sequences only. Its versions omit some clonotypes, under half of them owing to an unresolved V gene in the studies checked, with the rest unexplained. The sample has about 38,000 clones on record, 82% of them singletons. The top ten clonotypes cover more than 3.5% of the sample. The antigens of these receptors remain unknown. Sequenced material: naive CD4+ T cells from PBMCs, cultured in vitro. Taken with the paper, the label for cell subset or site translates to: naive CD4+ T cells isolated by negative enrichment. The receptor set was obtained from an adult with COVID-19.

This clone was counted between two and nine times. The chain uses TRBV10-3 and TRBJ1-1; D remains unclear. The CDR3 totals 13 residues. The V end was cut by 8 bases, the J end by 1 base, with 11 bases between. Germline V lookup: CDR1 ENHRY, CDR2 SYGVKD. CDR3 region: CAIGRTGNTEAFF. DNA for the CDR3: TGTGCCATCGGTAGGACGGGGAACACTGAAGCTTTCTTT.

In its sample, this clone was seen once. This chain connects TRBV2 to TRBJ2-7; 10 bases fit TRBD2. The CDR3 is made up of 15 amino acids. Germline trimming cut 7 bases from V and 2 bases from J; bases unmatched to any gene: 8. In germline, CDR1 is SNHLY, CDR2 FYNNEI. The CDR3 DNA reads TGTGCCAGCACTAGGAAGCGGGAGGGCCCCTACGAGCAGTACTTC. This gives the protein CASTRKREGPYEQYF.

V is TRBV3-1 (or the pseudogene TRBV3-2) and J is TRBJ2-1; unclear D gene. The germline V and J ends were trimmed by 3 bases and 3 bases, with 0 bases remaining between them. The CDR3 runs 11 residues. Germline loops: CDR1 LGHDT, CDR2 YNNKEL (reference sequence). In nucleotides, the CDR3 is TGTGCCAGCAGCCACTACAATGAGCAGTTCTTC. Its translation is CASSHYNEQFF.

CDR3 DNA: TGTGCCACCAGCAGACTAATCTCGGCTCAGTACTTC. Encoded protein: CATSRLISAQYF. This chain uses TRBV15 with TRBJ2-4; D gene uncertain. The CDR3 runs 12 residues. V lost 2 bases to trimming and J lost 12 bases, with 11 bases between them. Germline-derived CDR1 and CDR2 are LNHNV and YYDKDF (reference sequence).

The V gene is TRBV11-2, the J gene TRBJ2-5; 7 nucleotides line up with TRBD1. Germline V gene lookup returns CDR1 SGHAT and CDR2 FQNNGV. Losses at the gene ends were 5 bases for V and 1 base for J; bases not matched to a gene: 4. CDR3 length: 14 residues. The CDR3 DNA reads TGTGCCAGCAGCCGTTGGACAGGCCAAGAGACCCAGTACTTC. It yields the protein CASSRWTGQETQYF.

The rearrangement uses TRBV28 and TRBJ1-2; tentatively, D is TRBD1 (5 bases). This CDR3 has 18 amino acids. Per the germline V gene, CDR1 is MDHEN and CDR2 is SYDVKM. V lost 6 bases, J lost 2 bases, and 25 bases lay in between. As DNA, the CDR3 is TGTGCCAGCAGAAGCGTCTCAGGGCTCGTAATCCCGAACTATGGCTACACCTTC. Its translation: CASRSVSGLVIPNYGYTF.

In this sample, this clone turned up once. The chain joins TRBV6-1 to TRBJ2-7, with D tentatively TRBD2 (5 bases). There are 17 residues in the CDR3. Germline assignment: CDR1 MNHNS and CDR2 SASEGT. Trimming took off 4 bases at V and 0 bases at J, with 19 bases between the two ends. The CDR3 region is CASSGRRTRGSSYEQYF. In DNA, the CDR3 is TGTGCCAGCAGTGGAAGAAGAACTAGAGGTTCCTCCTACGAGCAGTACTTC.

This rearrangement joins TRBV18 to TRBJ2-3; D remains unclear. V lost 6 bases, J lost 1 base, and 14 bases lay in between. The germline gives CDR1 KGHSH, CDR2 LQKENI. CDR3 length equals 15 residues. Here the CDR3 reads CASSKEGVGTDTQYF. The CDR3 coding sequence is TGTGCCAGCTCTAAGGAAGGTGTTGGCACAGATACGCAGTATTTT. Together with reference TRBV18 and TRBJ2-3, the CDR3 gives the full variable domain: NAGVMQNPRHLVRRRGQEARLRCSPMKGHSHVYWYRQLPEEGLKFMVYLQKENIIDESGMPKERFSAEFPKEGPSILRIQQVVRGDSAAYFCASSKEGVGTDTQYFGPGTRLTVL.

The chain recombines TRBV2 with TRBJ1-1, with D perhaps matching TRBD1 (5 bases). Trimming pared 8 bases from V and 4 bases from J, leaving 11 bases between. The germline V gene encodes CDR1 SNHLY and CDR2 FYNNEI. This CDR3 comprises 12 residues. The CDR3 region is CASAAGSTEAFF. The DNA of the CDR3 is TGTGCCAGCGCGGCAGGGAGCACTGAAGCTTTCTTT.

The chain joins TRBV7-2 to TRBJ2-2, with D possibly being TRBD1 (5 bases). There are 13 residues in the CDR3. In germline, CDR1 is SGHTA, CDR2 FQGNSA. V was pared by 6 bases and J by 7 bases, with 12 bases between. The chain's CDR3 is CASSWGSGGELFF. The CDR3 nucleotides read TGTGCCAGCAGTTGGGGCTCAGGCGGGGAGCTGTTTTTT.

The V call is TRBV5-1, the J call TRBJ2-1; unclear D gene. CDR1 and CDR2 from the germline V gene are SGHRS and YFSETQ. The CDR3 spans 15 residues. The V gene lost 2 bases and the J gene lost 11 bases, with 20 bases spanning the gap. CDR3 DNA: TGCGCCAGCAGCTTTGAAGGGCGCACCTCTATCAAGCAGTTCTTC. Translating it yields CASSFEGRTSIKQFF.

This clone showed up just a few times. V is TRBV3-1 (or the pseudogene TRBV3-2) and J is TRBJ1-2; D gene uncertain. Trimming took 5 bases from V and 4 from J, leaving 17 bases between them. Germline lookup yields CDR1 LGHDT and CDR2 YNNKEL (reference sequence). This CDR3 spans 15 amino acids. DNA of the CDR3: TGTGCCAGCAGCGACGGCTTTCGGTCGAGCTATGGCTACACCTTC. It codes for CASSDGFRSSYGYTF.

The chain combines TRBV6-4 with TRBJ2-1, with 13 bases aligning to TRBD2. V was pared by 2 bases and J by 8 bases, with 9 bases of the junction left unmatched. From germline, CDR1 is MRHNA and CDR2 SNTAGT. The CDR3 is 17 residues long. CDR3 DNA: TGTGCCAGCAGTGACCTCCTACTAGCGGGAGGGCCACATGAGCAGTTCTTC. Translation: CASSDLLLAGGPHEQFF.

The rearrangement links TRBV5-4 to TRBJ2-1, with D possibly being TRBD2 (5 bases). CDR1 is SGHNT and CDR2 is YYREEE in the germline V gene (reference sequence). V dropped 0 bases and J dropped 8 bases, with 9 bases sitting between them. This CDR3 comprises 13 residues. The chain's CDR3 is CASSLVGRDEQFF. CDR3 DNA sequence: TGTGCCAGCAGCTTGGTTGGGCGGGATGAGCAGTTCTTC.

The chain uses TRBV30 and TRBJ1-4; 10 bases match TRBD1. Trimming removed 2 bases from V and 7 bases from J; junction bases left unmatched: 7. The V gene's germline CDR1 is GTSNPN and CDR2 SVGIG (reference sequence). This CDR3 is 15 amino acids long. CDR3 sequence: CAWSSGTGVSEKLFF. Written as DNA, the CDR3 is TGTGCCTGGAGTTCCGGGACAGGGGTTAGTGAAAAACTGTTTTTT.

V usage is TRBV2 and J usage is TRBJ2-1; D may be TRBD1 or TRBD2 (5 bases each). This CDR3 comprises 17 residues. Germline CDR1 SNHLY, CDR2 FYNNEI. With 3 bases removed from V and 0 bases from J, the gap between germline ends came to 15 bases. The CDR3 DNA reads as TGTGCCAGCAGTGAGGGGGTCGGATCAAGCTCCTACAATGAGCAGTTCTTC. Translated, it gives CASSEGVGSSSYNEQFF.